This T cell receptor beta chain was sequenced in a study of cytomegalovirus exposure and HLA in healthy donors (dated by TCRdb to about 2017). A note on the overall study: An earlier analysis of 587 of the donors reported 276 Gb of sequence data and 117 million unique TCR beta sequences obtained from roughly 170 million T cells. Roughly 310 gigabases of sequencing data and tens of millions of unique TCR sequences were included in an early release covering roughly 600 HLA-typed donors. The genetic ancestry cluster associated with self-reported Caucasian donors included approximately 85% of the roughly 400 genotyped donors. The aim of the study was to test whether cataloging public T cell receptors could identify signatures of past pathogen exposure. The T cell repertoires of 670 or so subjects were profiled by immunosequencing and related to cytomegalovirus serostatus. Besides the first cohort of around 700 subjects, a separate validation cohort made up of over 100 different subjects was used. The study combined high-throughput TCR immunosequencing, statistical association of individual TCRs with disease status, and machine learning to predict cytomegalovirus infection status. In a later analysis, previously published TCR beta repertoires from 666 donors were re-analyzed and high-resolution HLA genotyping was added so that TCR occurrence patterns could be studied. Rather than drawing on any new phenotypic data, the later analysis identified candidate immune exposures from TCR beta sequences and the way those sequences occurred across donors. An earlier analysis of approximately 500 of the donors applied high-throughput TCR beta sequencing to assess whether each TCR beta V gene segment acted as functional or pseudogenic. Donor age, sex, ethnicity and CMV serostatus were compiled together with the repertoire data. Genome-wide SNP genotypes for about 65% of the roughly 670 donors were used in a later genetic analysis, which treated that subset as a discovery cohort. Every repertoire in the discovery cohort had been generated on one and the same sequencing platform. HLA typing included class I and class II loci at four-digit resolution. Typing coverage varied by locus: about 620-630 donors for A, B, C, DRB1 and DQB1; approximately 500 for DQA1; around 570 for DPA1; 400 to 480 for DPB1. About five DR-DQ haplotypes were treated as single units for association and clustering because of strong linkage in the cohort. Among a few hundred genotyped donors of the cohort, an average of about 240,000 unique TCR beta nucleotide sequences were sequenced per donor, roughly a sixth of them non-productive. General study outcomes and caveats: According to a later analysis, parvovirus B19, influenza, CMV and Epstein-Barr virus appeared linked to several top co-occurrence clusters. When HLA alleles, especially DR and DQ, strongly co-occurred, TCR associations were difficult to assign to individual alleles. In a later analysis, most CMV-associated TCR beta chains were found to appear HLA-restricted, with HLA associations seemingly driven largely by CMV exposure. A later genetic analysis associated a missense DCLRE1C variant with V-gene and J-gene trimming of TCR beta chains, and an independent cohort replicated the association. Only TCR beta chains were sequenced in this cohort, and the absence of alpha or paired-chain data limited detectable features. Specific HLA alleles were associated with over 15,000 TCR beta sequences at a false discovery rate of 0.05 in a later analysis. Linkage disequilibrium might explain the correlated functional status among segregating V segments, but an unknown experimental factor could not be excluded. CMV serostatus was the only immune exposure information available for the cohort. In a later analysis, TCR association rates were found to vary across HLA loci, with the most associated TCRs seen for DRB1 alleles and the fewest for HLA-C alleles. Compared with equally common non-associated chains, HLA-associated TCR beta chains in a later analysis were more clonally expanded and had lower generation probabilities. Presence/absence analyses assumed roughly uniform sequencing depth across donors, an assumption that may not hold. A further reported finding was that TCR beta sequences accurately predicted the HLA-A and HLA-B alleles for most subjects in the first cohort. In an earlier analysis of about 550 of the donors, most TCR beta V segments were observed in productive rearrangements about 90% or about 30% of the time, broadly matching IMGT annotations. HLA typing was unavailable for some donors at each locus, so association tests used only the typed subset. In both the original and validation cohorts, the classifier was reported to diagnose cytomegalovirus status with high specificity and sensitivity. According to the authors, the approach could potentially be generalized to other disease states and immunological phenotypes. Because counts were too low, fewer than 20 rarely observed V segments, including chromosome 9 orphons, were excluded from the earlier analysis of around 590 of the donors. While some public TCRs were present in many individuals, most TCR sequences turned up only very rarely across donors. Some IMGT-functional V segments, including TRBV6-2 and TRBV6-3, could not be told apart with the 87-base-pair reads, so those segments were excluded. The study gave a list of about 160 TCR beta chains associated with cytomegalovirus. The sequencing pipeline was judged likely to have produced a cluster of highly shared sequence variants as a technical artifact. In a later genetic analysis, fewer N-insertions in productive TCRs were reported among donors in an Asian-associated ancestry cluster than the roughly 700-donor mean. A few of the identified cytomegalovirus-associated TCR beta chains were confirmed in vitro to be specific for cytomegalovirus antigens.

Receptor amplification or capture employed the immunoSEQ multiplex PCR assay. For the multiplex PCR, a mixture combining 60 forward primers for TCR Vbeta segments and 13 reverse primers for TCR Jbeta segments was used. A multiplex PCR assay on genomic DNA amplified the CDR3 region of rearranged TCR beta genes. On the Illumina HiSeq System, the amplified TCR beta libraries were sequenced as 87-base-pair reads. As for how the authors treated the data: In a later analysis, tens of millions of unique TCR beta chains were counted across the approximately 670 repertoires, and some 10 million of these chains were shared by at least two donors. To remove PCR and sequencing errors, raw reads were error-corrected and collapsed into unique sequences using a nearest-neighbor algorithm that merged closely related sequences. V, D and J gene segments were assigned by aligning CDR3 sequences to IMGT reference sequences. For a sequence to be retained, a match of at least six nucleotides was required to both a V gene segment and a J gene segment. Rearrangements were classified as productive when the CDR3 lacked stop codons and remained in frame with V and J, and all other rearrangements were classified as non-productive. Following IMGT convention, CDR3 was defined as the stretch from the second conserved V-encoded cysteine to the conserved J-encoded phenylalanine. Sequences without an unambiguous match to a single V gene segment were excluded from the earlier analysis of approximately 560 of the donors. An earlier analysis of a few hundred of the donors called V segments functional above 56.7% productive rearrangements and segregating when the between-donor standard deviation exceeded 5%. A statistical classification framework was developed to diagnose cytomegalovirus status using the catalog of TCR beta chain sequences. A later analysis assigned V and J genes by comparing TCR nucleotide sequences with IMGT/GENE-DB human TR gene sequences. Using the TCRdist pipeline, a later analysis assigned CDR3 sequences along with most-parsimonious VDJ recombination scenarios. In a later analysis, each TCR beta chain was defined by its CDR3 amino acid sequence together with its V-gene family, and reads lacking a unique V-gene family were excluded. In a later analysis, 500 to 700 highly shared, low-generation-probability nucleotide sequences were removed to address suspected cross-contamination and a sequencing artifact. In a later analysis, a clonal expansion index was calculated for each public chain from normalized within-repertoire ranks of inferred template counts. In a later analysis, generation probabilities were computed with a VDJ recombination model fitted to out-of-frame rearrangements, and the resulting probabilities were checked against IGoR. In a later analysis, hypergeometric tests were used to score TCR-TCR, TCR-HLA and TCR-CMV co-occurrence, with a repertoire-size bias correction applied to TCR pairs. In a later analysis, false discovery rates were estimated by permuting HLA or CMV assignments 20 times. In a later analysis, co-occurring TCRs were grouped using DBSCAN, with TCRdist sequence similarity added in when clustering inside HLA-allele-positive subsets. Repertoires with fewer than 30,000 or more than 120,000 public chains were left out of co-occurrence clustering, as were a handful of repertoires with anomalous nucleotide sharing. Not all clones reach the TCRdb copy of this immuneACCESS table, which keeps in-frame sequences only. Checked studies attribute under half of the gap to unresolved V genes and leave the rest unexplained. That table furnishes V, J and clone size, whereas the DNA furnished D and trimming. The sample table gives 45,000 to 60,000 clones. Roughly a sixth of the sample is held by the ten biggest clonotypes.

Per the germline V gene, MGHRA is the CDR1 and YSYEKL is the CDR2. The germline ends are 17 bases apart after V is trimmed by 2 bases and J by 0 bases. The CDR3 goes from the cysteine to the phenylalanine over 18 residues. This entry keeps only the CDR3 DNA: 54 bases, framed from base 1. In total, 500 to 700 healthy bone marrow donors made up the cohort. All cohort members were sampled while nominally healthy, although unrecorded immune exposures were likely present. The donor was CMV seronegative and was included in the group of several hundred seronegative cohort members. A peripheral blood sample was provided by each donor, and peripheral blood mononuclear cells were used for TCR beta sequencing. The Qiagen DNeasy Blood Extraction Kit was used to extract genomic DNA from the blood cell samples. As for this clone: What antigen it recognizes has not been identified.

Sequencing was done on a sample of PBMCs. This TCR was sampled from a male donor in good health and CMV-seronegative. The sequence is built from TRBV4-1 and TRBJ2-1; a weak D assignment points to TRBD2 (6 bases agree). The DNA reads TGCGCCAGCAGCCAAATAGATATCCTAGCGAGCTCCTACAATGAGCAGTTCTTC. Translated, this is CASSQIDILASSYNEQFF.